A selection of T cell receptor beta chains follows, all from one sample in a study of cytomegalovirus exposure and HLA in healthy donors. Clones were sequenced by immunoSEQ multiplex PCR, and TCRdb holds only the in-frame ones, with some missing. The sample has 150,000 to 200,000 clones; over 80% are singletons. The sequenced material came from PBMCs. The source of these receptors is a middle-aged man in good health and CMV-seropositive. The CDR3 runs from the conserved cysteine through the conserved F or W. Rows give clone size only sometimes, using once, few, many, or a class for an expanded clone.

v_call cdr3_length clone_size cdr3_aa
TRBV21-1 12 - CASLRQAETQYF
TRBV6-5 12 - CASRAFSDTQYF
TRBV18 11 - CASSLDYEQYF
TRBV6-5 14 - CASGRRDRGTEAFF
TRBV6-4 13 - CASSDSEENEQFF
TRBV5-4 18 - CASSLEGLAGGPTDTQYF
TRBV12-5 14 - CASGLGQGLNGYTF
TRBV6-5 14 - CASSYSAGQETQYF
TRBV28 16 - CASSHLTRDRDQPQHF
TRBV19 16 - CASTPAQGAINGELFF
TRBV14 18 - CASSPRSPGHISGNTIYF
TRBV7-9 16 - CASSFPGTPSVTEAFF
TRBV28 13 once CASSRDSQETQYF
TRBV4-1 15 once CASSPGQTSGTEAFF
TRBV5-1 15 - CASTGTSDNTGELFF